A selection of T cell receptor beta chains follows, all from one sample in a study of cytotoxic CD8 clonotypes in ibrutinib-treated CLL. Some clones are missing from TCRdb's copy, which holds only in-frame ones; the method was immunoSEQ multiplex PCR. This repertoire shows approximately 23,000 clones, around 72% found once; its top ten account for 6% to 9%. Sequencing was performed on PBMCs, taken before ibrutinib treatment. All receptors come from a human donor with chronic lymphocytic leukemia. CDR3s include the opening cysteine and the closing phenylalanine or tryptophan. D genes are given only for firm matches. Size values are once, few and many counts, or a class for expanded clones, and some rows have none.

d_gene,v_gene,abundance,j_gene,CDR3nt,CDR3aa
.,TRBV6-1,.,TRBJ1-4,TGTGCCAGCAGTGAAGAGGGAGCACATCCCCGGGGCGGACTGTTTTTT,CASSEEGAHPRGGLFF
.,TRBV19,once,TRBJ1-1,TGTGCCAGTAGTATGTCAGGGAACACTGAAGCTTTCTTT,CASSMSGNTEAFF
.,TRBV11-3,.,TRBJ2-2,TGTGCCAGCAGCTTGAGGGGGAACACCGGGGAGCTGTTTTTT,CASSLRGNTGELFF
.,TRBV5-1,.,TRBJ1-3,TGCGCCAGCAGCTTGGCCGGGACTTCGAGGTCTGGAAACACCATATATTTT,CASSLAGTSRSGNTIYF
TRBD1,TRBV19,.,TRBJ1-2,TGTGCCAGTACCGACAGGGGTGGCTACACCTTC,CASTDRGGYTF
.,TRBV5-1,few,TRBJ1-2,TGCGCCAGCAGCTCTACAGGCGGCCCTGAAGGCTACACCTTC,CASSSTGGPEGYTF
TRBD1,TRBV28,.,TRBJ2-4,TGTGCCAGCAGTTTCCGACAGGGGGGCGGTTATGACAAAAACATTCAGTACTTC,CASSFRQGGGYDKNIQYF
.,TRBV5-6,once,TRBJ1-1,TGTGCCAGCAGCTTGGCGGGACCAAAGAACACTGAAGCTTTCTTT,CASSLAGPKNTEAFF
.,TRBV18,.,TRBJ1-2,TGTGCCAGCTCACTAGACCTAACAGGGTCCTATGGCTACACCTTC,CASSLDLTGSYGYTF
.,TRBV7-6,.,TRBJ2-2,TGTGCCAGCAGCCCTCCCGACCTGGCAGGGTCCGGGGAGCTGTTTTTT,CASSPPDLAGSGELFF
.,TRBV5-1,few,TRBJ2-7,TGCGCCAGCAGCTGGCACTCCCGGGACAACGAGCAGTACTTC,CASSWHSRDNEQYF
.,TRBV27,.,TRBJ1-4,TGTGCCAGCAGTTTAGTAGGGGCGGGCGAAAAACTGTTTTTT,CASSLVGAGEKLFF
TRBD1,TRBV15,.,TRBJ1-1,TGTGCCACCAGCAGAGCTATAGGGGGCGACGGTGAAGCTTTCTTT,CATSRAIGGDGEAFF
.,TRBV5-8,.,TRBJ1-1,TGTGCCAGCAGCTTTTGTTCGATTAAATGGGGATACACTGAAGCTTTCTTT,CASSFCSIKWGYTEAFF
TRBD1,TRBV7-2,.,TRBJ2-7,TGTGCCAGCAGCCTACAGGGGTTCGGCTACGAGCAGTACTTC,CASSLQGFGYEQYF
.,TRBV4-2,.,TRBJ2-6,TGTGCCAGCAGCCAAGAGCCTCGGTTCTCTGGGGCCAACGTCCTGACTTTC,CASSQEPRFSGANVLTF
TRBD2,TRBV7-2,.,TRBJ2-7,TGTGCCAGCAGCTCGGCCGGGACTAGCGGGAGTAGGTCCTACGAGCAGTACTTC,CASSSAGTSGSRSYEQYF
.,TRBV28,.,TRBJ1-1,TGTGCCAGCATTATTACAGGGTACGCCGGCACTGAAGCTTTCTTT,CASIITGYAGTEAFF
TRBD1,TRBV10-3,.,TRBJ2-6,TGTGCCATCAGTGAGTCTGACAGGGGGCGCTCTGGGGCCAACGTCCTGACTTTC,CAISESDRGRSGANVLTF
TRBD2,TRBV7-3,.,TRBJ2-7,TGTGCCAGCAGCCCCTCGGGACTAGCGGGCGAGCAGTACTTC,CASSPSGLAGEQYF
TRBD1,TRBV11-1,.,TRBJ2-1,TGTGCCAGCAGCTTAGGGGACAGCTACAATGAGCAGTTCTTC,CASSLGDSYNEQFF
.,TRBV5-1,few,TRBJ1-2,TGCGCCAGCAGCACGGGGAGCACTAACTATGGCTACACCTTC,CASSTGSTNYGYTF
.,TRBV9,.,TRBJ1-2,TGTGCCAGCCGAGACATGAGTAACTATGGCTACACCTTC,CASRDMSNYGYTF
TRBD1,TRBV27,few,TRBJ2-3,TGTGCCAGCAGTTCACGACAGGGGGCAGCAGATACGCAGTATTTT,CASSSRQGAADTQYF
.,TRBV9,.,TRBJ1-2,TGTGCCAGCAGCGTAGTCTTAGGGTCGGGCTATGGCTACACCTTC,CASSVVLGSGYGYTF